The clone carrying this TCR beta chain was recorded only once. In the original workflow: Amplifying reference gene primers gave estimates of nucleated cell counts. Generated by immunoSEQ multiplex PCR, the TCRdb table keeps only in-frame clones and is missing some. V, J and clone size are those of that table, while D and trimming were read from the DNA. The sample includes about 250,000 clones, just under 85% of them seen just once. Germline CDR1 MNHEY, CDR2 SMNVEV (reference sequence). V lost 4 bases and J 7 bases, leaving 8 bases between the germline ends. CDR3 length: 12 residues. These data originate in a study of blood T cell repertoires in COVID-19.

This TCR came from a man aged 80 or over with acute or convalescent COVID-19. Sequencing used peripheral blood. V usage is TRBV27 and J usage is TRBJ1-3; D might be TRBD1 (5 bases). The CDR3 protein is CASSSPGNTIYF. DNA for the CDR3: TGTGCCAGCAGTTCCCCAGGGAACACCATATATTTT.